This T cell receptor beta chain was sequenced for a study of T cell changes during pregnancy in multiple sclerosis. Germline CDR1 MNHEY, CDR2 SMNVEV (reference sequence). This CDR3 comprises 15 residues. V was pared by 0 bases and J by 3 bases, with 11 bases between. The repertoire was sequenced with immunoSEQ multiplex PCR; TCRdb's copy has only in-frame clones and lacks some. The table lists roughly 42,000 clones, around 93% of them singletons. The sample here was CD4+ T cells from peripheral blood mononuclear cells, taken after pregnancy. The chain employs TRBV27 and TRBJ1-1; D not certain. The sequence derives from a female donor with multiple sclerosis, enrolled in a pregnancy study. The CDR3 DNA is TGTGCCAGCAGTTTATCCAAACCCCGGGACACTGAAGCTTTCTTT. Translation: CASSLSKPRDTEAFF.